One T cell receptor beta chain is described in this entry. The V gene's germline CDR1 is MNHEY and CDR2 SVGAGI. With 10 bases clipped from V and 4 bases from J, the junction kept 15 bases outside the gene matches. There are 15 residues in the CDR3. This record comes from a study of T cell responses to AZD1222 COVID-19 vaccine. Clones were read by immunoSEQ multiplex PCR, and TCRdb kept only the in-frame ones, dropping some. The table shows more than 110,000 clones, with 75% to 90% occurring only once. This TCR was sampled from an adult in good health. The starting material was peripheral blood, obtained on day 0 of AZD1222 vaccination. The genes are TRBV6-5 and TRBJ1-2; 7 nucleotides align to TRBD1. The CDR3 is CATLLSAGTVYGYTF. The DNA of the CDR3 is TGTGCCACGCTTCTCTCTGCCGGGACAGTCTATGGCTACACCTTC.